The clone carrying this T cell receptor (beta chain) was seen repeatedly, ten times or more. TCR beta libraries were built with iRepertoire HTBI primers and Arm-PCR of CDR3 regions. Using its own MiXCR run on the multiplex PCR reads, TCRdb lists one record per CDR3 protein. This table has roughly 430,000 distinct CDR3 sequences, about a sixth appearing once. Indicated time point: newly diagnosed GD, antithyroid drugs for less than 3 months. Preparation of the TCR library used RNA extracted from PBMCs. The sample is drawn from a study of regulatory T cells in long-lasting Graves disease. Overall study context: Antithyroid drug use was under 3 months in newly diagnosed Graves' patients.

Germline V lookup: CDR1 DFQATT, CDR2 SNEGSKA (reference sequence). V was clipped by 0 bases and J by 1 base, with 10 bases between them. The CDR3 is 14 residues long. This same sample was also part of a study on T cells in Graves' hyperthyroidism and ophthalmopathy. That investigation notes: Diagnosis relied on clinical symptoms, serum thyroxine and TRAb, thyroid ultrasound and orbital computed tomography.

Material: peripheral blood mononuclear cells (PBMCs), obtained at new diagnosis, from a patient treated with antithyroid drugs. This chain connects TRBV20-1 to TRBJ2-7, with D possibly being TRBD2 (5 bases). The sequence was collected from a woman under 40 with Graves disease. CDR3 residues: CSARDPRVSYEQYF. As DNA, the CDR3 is TGCAGTGCTAGAGATCCGAGGGTATCCTACGAGCAGTACTTC.